Here is one T cell receptor (beta chain) with its context. The CDR3 extends over 18 amino acids. In germline, CDR1 is SGHDT, CDR2 YYEEEE. Trimming at V came to 9 bases and at J to 0 bases, leaving 15 bases not matched to a gene. The data stem from a study of blood T cell repertoires in COVID-19. Overall study context: T cells, B-cell-depleted T cells, or PBMCs provided the cDNA or gDNA that served as material.

Profiling relied on immunoSEQ multiplex PCR, and the TCRdb table lists in-frame clones only, not all of them. This table holds fewer than 150,000 clones, around 82% found once. The sequence was collected from a human donor in a cohort sampled during active COVID-19. Sequenced: peripheral blood. The chain has TRBV5-6 and TRBJ2-3; 11 bases fit TRBD2. The CDR3 sequence is CATLRKVAGGLSTDTQYF. CDR3 nucleotides: TGTGCCACCCTCCGCAAGGTAGCGGGGGGGTTGAGCACAGATACGCAGTATTTT. Full variable domain (missing parts from reference TRBV5-6 and TRBJ2-3): DAGVTQSPTHLIKTRGQQVTLRCSPKSGHDTVSWYQQALGQGPQFIFQYYEEEERQRGNFPDRFSGHQFPNYSSELNVNALLLGDSALYLCATLRKVAGGLSTDTQYFGPGTRLTVL.